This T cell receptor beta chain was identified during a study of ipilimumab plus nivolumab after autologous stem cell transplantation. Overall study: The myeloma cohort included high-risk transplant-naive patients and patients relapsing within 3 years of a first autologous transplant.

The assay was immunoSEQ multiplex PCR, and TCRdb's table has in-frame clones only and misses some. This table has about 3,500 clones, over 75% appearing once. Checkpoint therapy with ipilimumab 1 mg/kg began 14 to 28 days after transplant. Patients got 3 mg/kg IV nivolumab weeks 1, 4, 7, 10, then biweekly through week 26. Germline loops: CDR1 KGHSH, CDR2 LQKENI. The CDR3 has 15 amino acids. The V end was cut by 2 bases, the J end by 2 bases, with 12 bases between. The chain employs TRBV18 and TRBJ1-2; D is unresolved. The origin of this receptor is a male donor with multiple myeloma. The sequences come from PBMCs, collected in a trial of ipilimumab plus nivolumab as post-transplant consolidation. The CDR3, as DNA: TGTGCCAGCTCACCAGACGGGAGGACCAACTATGGCTACACCTTC. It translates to CASSPDGRTNYGYTF.